This T cell receptor (beta chain) appears in the sequencing data of a study of CD8 T cells in ankylosing spondylitis. Quantitative 5'-RACE with molecular barcodes produced the TCR beta libraries. TCRdb itself ran the 5' RACE reads through MiXCR, one entry per CDR3 protein. The repertoire consists of approximately 140,000 distinct CDR3 sequences, with approximately 48% occurring once and the leading ten covering roughly 15%. This CDR3 region has 17 residues. Trimming shortened V by 5 bases and J by 0 bases, and 14 bases separated the two germline ends. Findings of the study overall: Reportedly, significant enrichment of disease-linked clones occurred in matched ankylosing spondylitis synovial fluid. For ankylosing spondylitis blood, a TCR beta motif of under ten highly homologous variants appeared characteristic. Clones that were linked to disease were CD8+ and were relatively rare in peripheral blood.

On this clonotype: Its target is not known.

The V and J genes are TRBV12-3 or TRBV12-4 and TRBJ2-6; D gene uncertain. The specimen sequenced was synovial fluid, either unsorted or a sorted T cell fraction (not recorded which). This TCR was sampled from a male donor with ankylosing spondylitis. The chain's CDR3 is CASSPPSKSSGANVLTF. CDR3 in DNA: TGTGCCAGCAGTCCCCCCTCGAAGAGCTCTGGGGCCAACGTCCTGACTTTC.